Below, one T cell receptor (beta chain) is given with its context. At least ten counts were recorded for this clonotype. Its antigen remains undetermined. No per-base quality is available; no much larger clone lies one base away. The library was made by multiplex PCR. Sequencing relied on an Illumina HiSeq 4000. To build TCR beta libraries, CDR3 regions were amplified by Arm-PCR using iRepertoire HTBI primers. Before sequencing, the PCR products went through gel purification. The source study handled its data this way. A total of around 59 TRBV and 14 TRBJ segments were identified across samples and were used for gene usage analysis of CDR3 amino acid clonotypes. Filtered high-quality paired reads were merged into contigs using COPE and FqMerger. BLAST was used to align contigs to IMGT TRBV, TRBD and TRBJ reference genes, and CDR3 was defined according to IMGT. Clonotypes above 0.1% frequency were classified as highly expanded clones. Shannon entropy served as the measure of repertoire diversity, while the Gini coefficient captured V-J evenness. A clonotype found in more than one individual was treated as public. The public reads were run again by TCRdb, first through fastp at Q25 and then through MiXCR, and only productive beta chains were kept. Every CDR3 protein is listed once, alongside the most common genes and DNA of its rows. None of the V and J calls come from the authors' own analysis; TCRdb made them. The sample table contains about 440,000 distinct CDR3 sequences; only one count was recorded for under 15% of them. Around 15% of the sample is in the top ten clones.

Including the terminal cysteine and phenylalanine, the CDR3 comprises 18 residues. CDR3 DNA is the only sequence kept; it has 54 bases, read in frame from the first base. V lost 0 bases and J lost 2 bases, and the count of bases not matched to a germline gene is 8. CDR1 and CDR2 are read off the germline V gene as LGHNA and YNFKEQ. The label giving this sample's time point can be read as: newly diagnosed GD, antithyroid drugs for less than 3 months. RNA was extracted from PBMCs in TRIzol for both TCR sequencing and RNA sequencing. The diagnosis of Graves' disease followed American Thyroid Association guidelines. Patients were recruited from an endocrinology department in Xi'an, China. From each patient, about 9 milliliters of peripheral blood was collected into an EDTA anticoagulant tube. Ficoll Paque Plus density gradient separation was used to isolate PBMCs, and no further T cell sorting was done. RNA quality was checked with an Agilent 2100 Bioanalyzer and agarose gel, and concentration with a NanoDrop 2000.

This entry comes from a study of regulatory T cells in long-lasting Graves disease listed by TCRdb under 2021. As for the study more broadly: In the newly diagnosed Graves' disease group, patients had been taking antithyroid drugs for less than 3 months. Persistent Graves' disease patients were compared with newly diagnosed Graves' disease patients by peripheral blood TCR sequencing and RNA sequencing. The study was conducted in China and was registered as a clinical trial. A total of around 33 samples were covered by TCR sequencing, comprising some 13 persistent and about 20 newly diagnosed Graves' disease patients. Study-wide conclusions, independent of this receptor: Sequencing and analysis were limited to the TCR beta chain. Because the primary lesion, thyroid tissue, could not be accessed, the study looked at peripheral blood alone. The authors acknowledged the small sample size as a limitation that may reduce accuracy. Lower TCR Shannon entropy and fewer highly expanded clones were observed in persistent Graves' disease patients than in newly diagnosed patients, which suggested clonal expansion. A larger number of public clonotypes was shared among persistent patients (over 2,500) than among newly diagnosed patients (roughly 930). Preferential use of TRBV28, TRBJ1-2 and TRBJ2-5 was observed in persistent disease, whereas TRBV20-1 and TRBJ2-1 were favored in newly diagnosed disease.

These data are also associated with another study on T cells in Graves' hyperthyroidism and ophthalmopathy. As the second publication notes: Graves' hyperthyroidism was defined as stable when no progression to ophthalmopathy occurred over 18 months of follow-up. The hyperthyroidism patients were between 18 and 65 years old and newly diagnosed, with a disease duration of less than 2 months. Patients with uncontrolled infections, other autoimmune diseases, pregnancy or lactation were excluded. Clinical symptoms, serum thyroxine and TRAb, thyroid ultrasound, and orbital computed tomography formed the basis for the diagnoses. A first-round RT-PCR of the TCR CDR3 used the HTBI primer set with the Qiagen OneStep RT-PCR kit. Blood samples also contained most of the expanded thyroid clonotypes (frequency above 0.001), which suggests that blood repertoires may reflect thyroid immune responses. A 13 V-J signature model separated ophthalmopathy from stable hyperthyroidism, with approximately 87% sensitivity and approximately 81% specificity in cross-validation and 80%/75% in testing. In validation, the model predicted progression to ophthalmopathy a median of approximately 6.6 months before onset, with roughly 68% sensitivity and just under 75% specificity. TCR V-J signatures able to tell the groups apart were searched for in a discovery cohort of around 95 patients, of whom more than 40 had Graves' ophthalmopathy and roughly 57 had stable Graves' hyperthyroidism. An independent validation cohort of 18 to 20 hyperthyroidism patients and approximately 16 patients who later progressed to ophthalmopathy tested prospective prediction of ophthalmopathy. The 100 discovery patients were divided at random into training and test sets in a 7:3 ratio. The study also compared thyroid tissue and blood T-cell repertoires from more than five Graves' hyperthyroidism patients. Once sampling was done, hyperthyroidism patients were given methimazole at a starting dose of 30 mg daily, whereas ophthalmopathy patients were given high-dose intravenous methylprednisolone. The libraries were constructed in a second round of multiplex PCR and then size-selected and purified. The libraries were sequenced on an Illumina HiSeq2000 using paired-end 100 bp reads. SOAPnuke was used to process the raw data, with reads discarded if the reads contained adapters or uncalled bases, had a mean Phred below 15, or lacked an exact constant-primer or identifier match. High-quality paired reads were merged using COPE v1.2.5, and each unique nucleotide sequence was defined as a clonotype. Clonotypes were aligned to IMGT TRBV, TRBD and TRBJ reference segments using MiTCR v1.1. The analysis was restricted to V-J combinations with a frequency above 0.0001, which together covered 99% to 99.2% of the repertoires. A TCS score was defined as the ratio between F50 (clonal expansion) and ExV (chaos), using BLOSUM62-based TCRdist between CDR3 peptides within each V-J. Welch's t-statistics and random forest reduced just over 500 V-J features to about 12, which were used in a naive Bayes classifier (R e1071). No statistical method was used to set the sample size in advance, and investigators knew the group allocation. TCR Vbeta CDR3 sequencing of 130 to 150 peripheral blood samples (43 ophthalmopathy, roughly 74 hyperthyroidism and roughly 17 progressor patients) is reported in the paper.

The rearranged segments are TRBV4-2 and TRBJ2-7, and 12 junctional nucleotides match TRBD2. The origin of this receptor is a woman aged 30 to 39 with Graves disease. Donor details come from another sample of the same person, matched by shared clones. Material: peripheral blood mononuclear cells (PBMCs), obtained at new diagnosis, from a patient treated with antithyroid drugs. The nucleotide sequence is TGTGCCAGCAGCCAAGAAGCCGCCGGACTAGCGGGACCCTACGAGCAGTACTTC. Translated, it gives CASSQEAAGLAGPYEQYF.